The clone carrying this T cell receptor beta chain was picked up a small number of times. PCR was performed a second time for about 7 to 12 cycles using a sample-barcoded 5' primer and a J-beta primer mix. Each CDR3 protein gets one entry after TCRdb re-called the 5' RACE reads with MiXCR. The sample consists of some 1.7 million distinct CDR3 sequences, 28% of them appearing once. This specimen comes from a study of blood T cells in healthy people across ages. The sequence was collected from a young woman in good health. The material sequenced was blood.

The chain's CDR3 is CASSTSGGFNQPQHF. CDR3 in DNA: TGTGCCAGCAGCACCTCCGGGGGATTCAATCAGCCCCAGCATTTT. The chain recombines TRBV28 with TRBJ1-5, with D possibly matching TRBD1 (5 bases). The V and J ends lost 6 bases and 3 bases respectively, with 15 bases between them. CDR1 MDHEN and CDR2 SYDVKM come from the germline V gene. The CDR3 runs 15 residues.